What follows is one TCR beta chain and its context. What it binds is unknown. This entry is derived from a study of cytomegalovirus exposure and HLA in healthy donors. Sequenced by immunoSEQ multiplex PCR; TCRdb stores in-frame clones only, minus some. The profile shows more than 85,000 clones, roughly 89% of them singletons. The study drew the donors from its approximately 130-subject validation cohort, separate from the roughly 700-subject first cohort. Study conclusions and caveats: A later analysis found first-cohort TCR clusters tended to co-occur in the 130 or so validation repertoires.

Sequenced input: PBMCs. The clonotype originates from a woman aged 18-35 years in good health and CMV-seronegative.

In DNA form, the CDR3 reads TGCAGCGGCTTACCCGGGACTAGCGGGGGGCGCCGGAGCTCCTACGAGCAGTACTTC. Translation: CSGLPGTSGGRRSSYEQYF. The chain employs TRBV29-1 and TRBJ2-7; 15 bases fit TRBD2. This CDR3 has 19 residues. The ends lost 7 bases at V and 0 bases at J; junction bases unmatched: 16. CDR1 and CDR2 from the germline V gene are SQVTM and ANQGSEA.